The entry below describes one TCR beta chain. TCRdb's table, derived via immunoSEQ multiplex PCR, lists solely in-frame clones and lacks some. The table lists 25,000 to 35,000 clones, under 85% of them singletons. The entry originates in a study of sequential checkpoint blockade in melanoma. Study in general: Patients were randomized 1:1 to nivolumab-then-ipilimumab or ipilimumab-then-nivolumab first-line.

The V gene's germline CDR1 is MGHRA and CDR2 YSYEKL. The CDR3 runs to 16 residues. Trimming pared 6 bases from V and 0 bases from J, leaving 18 bases between. Treatment: randomized to nivolumab then ipilimumab (arm A) or the reverse (arm B). The sequencing used CD8+ T cells sorted from blood (inferred from file names), collected from a patient given nivolumab and ipilimumab in sequence. The J gene is TRBJ2-7, the V gene TRBV4-1; D is possibly TRBD2 (6 bases). This clonotype originated in a human donor with melanoma. CDR3 sequence (DNA): TGCGCCAGCAGTTTCGAGGCGGGGCCCAACTCCTACGAGCAGTACTTC. Residues: CASSFEAGPNSYEQYF.